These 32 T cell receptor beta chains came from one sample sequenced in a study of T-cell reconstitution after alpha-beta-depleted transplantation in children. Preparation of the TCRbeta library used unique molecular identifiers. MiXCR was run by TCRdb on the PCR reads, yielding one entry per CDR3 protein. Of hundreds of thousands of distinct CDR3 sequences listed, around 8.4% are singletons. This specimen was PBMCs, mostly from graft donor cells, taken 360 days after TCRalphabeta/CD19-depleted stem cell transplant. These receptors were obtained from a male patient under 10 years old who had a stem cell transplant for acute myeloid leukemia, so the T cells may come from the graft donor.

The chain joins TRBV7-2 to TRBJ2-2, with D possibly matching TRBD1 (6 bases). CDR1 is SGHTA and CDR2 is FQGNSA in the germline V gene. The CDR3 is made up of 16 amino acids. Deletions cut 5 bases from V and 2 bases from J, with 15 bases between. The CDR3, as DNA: TGTGCCAGCAGCCTACAGGGCCTACAAAACACCGGGGAGCTGTTTTTT. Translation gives CASSLQGLQNTGELFF.

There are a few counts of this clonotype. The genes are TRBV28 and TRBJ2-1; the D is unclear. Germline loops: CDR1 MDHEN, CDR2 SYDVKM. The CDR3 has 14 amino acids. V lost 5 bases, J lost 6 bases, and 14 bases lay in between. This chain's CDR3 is CASSPRREFNEQFF. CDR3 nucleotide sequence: TGTGCCAGCAGTCCCCGGCGAGAGTTCAATGAGCAGTTCTTC.

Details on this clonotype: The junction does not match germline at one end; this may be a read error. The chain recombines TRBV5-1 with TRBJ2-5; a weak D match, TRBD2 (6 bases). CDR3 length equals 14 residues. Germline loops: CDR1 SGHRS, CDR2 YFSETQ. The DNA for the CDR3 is TGCGCCAGCAGCTTGGCCGGATACCGGGAGACCCAGCACTTC. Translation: CASSLAGYRETQHF.

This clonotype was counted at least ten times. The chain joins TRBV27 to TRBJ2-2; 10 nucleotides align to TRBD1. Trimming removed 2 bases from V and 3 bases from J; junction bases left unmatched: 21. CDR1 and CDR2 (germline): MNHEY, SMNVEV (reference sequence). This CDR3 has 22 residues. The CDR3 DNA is TGTGCCAGCAGTTTAAATTTTGTACGGGACAGGGGTATTGAGGAGGACACCGGGGAGCTGTTTTTT. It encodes CASSLNFVRDRGIEEDTGELFF.

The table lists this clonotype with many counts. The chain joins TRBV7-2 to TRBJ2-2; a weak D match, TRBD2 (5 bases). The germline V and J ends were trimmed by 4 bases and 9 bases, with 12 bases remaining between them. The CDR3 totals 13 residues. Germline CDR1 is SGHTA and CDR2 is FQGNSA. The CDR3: CASSSTEGRELFF. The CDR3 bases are TGTGCCAGCAGCTCAACCGAGGGCAGGGAGCTGTTTTTT.

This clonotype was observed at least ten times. This CDR3 reads CASSPGLQREKLFF. Here the CDR3 DNA reads TGTGCCAGCAGCCCAGGGCTACAAAGGGAAAAACTGTTTTTT. This sequence joins TRBV5-5 and TRBJ1-4; tentative D call: TRBD1 (5 bases). V lost 4 bases and J 8 bases, leaving 15 bases between the germline ends. The CDR3 is made up of 14 amino acids. Germline V gene data show CDR1 as SGHKS and CDR2 as YYEKEE (reference sequence).

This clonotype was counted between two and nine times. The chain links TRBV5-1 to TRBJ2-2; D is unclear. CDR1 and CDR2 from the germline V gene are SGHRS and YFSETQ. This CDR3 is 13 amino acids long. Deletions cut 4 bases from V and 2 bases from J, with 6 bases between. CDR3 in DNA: TGCGCCAGCAGCGTGAGAAACACCGGGGAGCTGTTTTTT. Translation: CASSVRNTGELFF.

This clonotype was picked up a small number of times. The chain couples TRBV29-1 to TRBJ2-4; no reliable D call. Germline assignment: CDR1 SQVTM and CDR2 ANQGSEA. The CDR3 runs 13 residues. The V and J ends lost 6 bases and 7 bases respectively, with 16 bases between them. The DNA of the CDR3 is TGCAGCGTAAAGACCAGCCAAGGGAACATTCAGTACTTC. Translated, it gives CSVKTSQGNIQYF.

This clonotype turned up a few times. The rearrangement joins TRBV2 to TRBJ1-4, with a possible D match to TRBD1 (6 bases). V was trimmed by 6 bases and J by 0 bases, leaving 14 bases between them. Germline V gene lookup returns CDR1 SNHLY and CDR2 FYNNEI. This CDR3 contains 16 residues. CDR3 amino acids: CASSTGNLATNEKLFF. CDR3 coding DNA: TGTGCCAGCAGCACAGGGAATCTTGCAACTAATGAAAAACTGTTTTTT.

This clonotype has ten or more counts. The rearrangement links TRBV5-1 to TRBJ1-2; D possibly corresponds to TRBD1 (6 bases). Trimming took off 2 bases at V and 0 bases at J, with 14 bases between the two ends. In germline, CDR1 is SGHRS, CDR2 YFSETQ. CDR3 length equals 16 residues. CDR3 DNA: TGCGCCAGCAGCTTACAACAGGGCGCGGCTAACTATGGCTACACCTTC. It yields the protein CASSLQQGAANYGYTF.

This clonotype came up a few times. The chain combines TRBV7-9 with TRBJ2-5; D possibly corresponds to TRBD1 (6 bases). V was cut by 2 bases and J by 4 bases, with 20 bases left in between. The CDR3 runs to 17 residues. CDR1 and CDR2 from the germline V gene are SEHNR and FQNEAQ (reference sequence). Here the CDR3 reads CASSLSRSSYRAETQYF. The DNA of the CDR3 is TGTGCCAGCAGCTTAAGCCGCTCCTCCTACAGGGCAGAGACCCAGTACTTC. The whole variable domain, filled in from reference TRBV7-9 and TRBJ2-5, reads DTGVSQNPRHKITKRGQNVTFRCDPISEHNRLYWYRQTLGQGPEFLTYFQNEAQLEKSRLLSDRFSAERPKGSFSTLEIQRTEQGDSAMYLCASSLSRSSYRAETQYFGPGTRLLVL.

Here the CDR3 reads CSAVQGGFYNSPLHF. CDR3 coding DNA: TGCAGTGCCGTACAGGGAGGGTTCTATAATTCACCCCTCCACTTT. The chain employs TRBV20-1 and TRBJ1-6; possibly TRBD1 for D (6 bases). There are 15 residues in the CDR3. The germline gives CDR1 DFQATT, CDR2 SNEGSKA (reference sequence). V was pared by 6 bases and J by 3 bases, with 15 bases between.

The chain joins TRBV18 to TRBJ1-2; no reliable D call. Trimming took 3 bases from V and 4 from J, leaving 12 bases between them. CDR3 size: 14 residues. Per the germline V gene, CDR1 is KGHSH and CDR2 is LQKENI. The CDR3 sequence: CASSPRPGSYGYTF. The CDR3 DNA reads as TGTGCCAGCTCACCTCGACCCGGGAGCTATGGCTACACCTTC.

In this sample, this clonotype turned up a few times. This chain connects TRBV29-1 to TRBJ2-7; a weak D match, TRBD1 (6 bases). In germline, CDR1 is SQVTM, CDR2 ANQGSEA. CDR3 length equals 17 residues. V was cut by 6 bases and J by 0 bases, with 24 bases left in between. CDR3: CSVGRHLTGSPSYEQYF. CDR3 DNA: TGCAGCGTGGGCCGACACCTCACAGGGTCCCCCTCCTACGAGCAGTACTTC.

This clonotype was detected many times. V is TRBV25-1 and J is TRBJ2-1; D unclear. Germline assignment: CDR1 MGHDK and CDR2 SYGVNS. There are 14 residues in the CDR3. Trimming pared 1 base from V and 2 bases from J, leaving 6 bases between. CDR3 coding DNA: TGTGCCAGCAGTGAATCTAGGACCTACAATGAGCAGTTCTTC. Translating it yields CASSESRTYNEQFF. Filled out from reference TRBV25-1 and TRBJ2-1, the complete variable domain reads EADIYQTPRYLVIGTGKKITLECSQTMGHDKMYWYQQDPGMELHLIHYSYGVNSTEKGDLSSESTVSRIRTEHFPLTLESARPSHTSQYLCASSESRTYNEQFFGPGTRLTVL.

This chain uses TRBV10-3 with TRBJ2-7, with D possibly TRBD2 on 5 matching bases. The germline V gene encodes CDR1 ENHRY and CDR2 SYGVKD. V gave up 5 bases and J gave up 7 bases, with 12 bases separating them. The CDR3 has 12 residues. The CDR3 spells CAISRESGEQYV. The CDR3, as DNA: TGTGCCATCAGTCGGGAATCGGGGGAGCAGTACGTC.

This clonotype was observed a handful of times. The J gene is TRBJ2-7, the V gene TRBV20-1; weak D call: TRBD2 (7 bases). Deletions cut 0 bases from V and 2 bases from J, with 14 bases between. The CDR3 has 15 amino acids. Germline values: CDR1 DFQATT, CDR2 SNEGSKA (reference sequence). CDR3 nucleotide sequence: TGCAGTGCTAGAGAGCCAGGGGACTATACCTACGAGCAGTACTTC. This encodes CSAREPGDYTYEQYF.

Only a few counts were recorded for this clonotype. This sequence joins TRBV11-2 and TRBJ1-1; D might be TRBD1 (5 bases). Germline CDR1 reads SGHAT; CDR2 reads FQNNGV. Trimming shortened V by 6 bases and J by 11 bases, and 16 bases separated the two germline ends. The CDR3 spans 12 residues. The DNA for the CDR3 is TGTGCCAGCAGAGTGGGGCACAAGGAGGCTTTCTTT. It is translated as CASRVGHKEAFF.

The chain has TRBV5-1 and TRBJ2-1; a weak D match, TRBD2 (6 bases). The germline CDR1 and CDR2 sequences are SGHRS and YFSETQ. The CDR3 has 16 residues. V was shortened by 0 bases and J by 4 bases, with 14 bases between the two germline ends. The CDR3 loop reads CASSLEIAAAYNEQFF. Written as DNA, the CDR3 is TGCGCCAGCAGCTTGGAAATAGCGGCCGCTTACAATGAGCAGTTCTTC.

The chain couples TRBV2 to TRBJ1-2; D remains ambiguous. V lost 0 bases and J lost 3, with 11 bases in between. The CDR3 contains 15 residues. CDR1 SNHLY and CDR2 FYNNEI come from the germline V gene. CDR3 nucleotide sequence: TGTGCCAGCAGTGAAGCCCAGACGGGCTACTATGGCTACACCTTC. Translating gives CASSEAQTGYYGYTF. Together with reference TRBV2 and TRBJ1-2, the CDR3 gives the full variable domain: EPEVTQTPSHQVTQMGQEVILRCVPISNHLYFYWYRQILGQKVEFLVSFYNNEISEKSEIFDDQFSVERPDGSNFTLKIRSTKLEDSAMYFCASSEAQTGYYGYTFGSGTRLTVV.

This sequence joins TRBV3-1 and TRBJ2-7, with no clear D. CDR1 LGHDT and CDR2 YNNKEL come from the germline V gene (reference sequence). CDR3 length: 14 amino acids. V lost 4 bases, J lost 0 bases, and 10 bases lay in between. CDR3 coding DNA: TGTGCCAGCAGCCGGACGGTCAGCTCCTACGAGCAGTACTTC. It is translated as CASSRTVSSYEQYF.

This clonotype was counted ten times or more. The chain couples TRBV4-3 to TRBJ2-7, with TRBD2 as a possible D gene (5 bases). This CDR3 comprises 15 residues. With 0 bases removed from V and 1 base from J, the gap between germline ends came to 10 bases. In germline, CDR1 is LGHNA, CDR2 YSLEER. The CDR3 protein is CASSQERGESYEQYF. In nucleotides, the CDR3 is TGCGCCAGCAGCCAAGAACGTGGGGAGTCCTACGAGCAGTACTTC.

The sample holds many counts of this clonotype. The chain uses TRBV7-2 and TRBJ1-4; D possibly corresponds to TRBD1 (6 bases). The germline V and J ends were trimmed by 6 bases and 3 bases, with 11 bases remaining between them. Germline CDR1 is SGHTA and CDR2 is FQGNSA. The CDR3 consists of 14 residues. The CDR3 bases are TGTGCCAGCAGTTCAGGGGTTGCTAATGAAAAACTGTTTTTT. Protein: CASSSGVANEKLFF.

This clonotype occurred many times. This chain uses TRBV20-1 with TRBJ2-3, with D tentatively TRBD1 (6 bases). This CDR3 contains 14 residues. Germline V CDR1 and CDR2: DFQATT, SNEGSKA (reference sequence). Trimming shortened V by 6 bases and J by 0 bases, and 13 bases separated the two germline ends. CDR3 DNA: TGCAGTGCCCCTGTTCAGGGGAGCACAGATACGCAGTATTTT. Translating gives CSAPVQGSTDTQYF.

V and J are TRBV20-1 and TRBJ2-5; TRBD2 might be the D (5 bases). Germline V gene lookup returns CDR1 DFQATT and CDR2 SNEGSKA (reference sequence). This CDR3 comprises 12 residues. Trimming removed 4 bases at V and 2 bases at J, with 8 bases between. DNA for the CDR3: TGCAGTGCTACCCGGGAACAAGAGACCCAGTACTTC. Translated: CSATREQETQYF.

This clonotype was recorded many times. Here the CDR3 reads CSVARGQFETQYF. CDR3 sequence (DNA): TGCAGCGTTGCAAGGGGACAGTTCGAGACCCAGTACTTC. The chain is built from TRBV29-1 and TRBJ2-5, with TRBD1 identical over 7 bases. J lost 5 bases, V lost 4 bases, and 7 bases had no gene match. The CDR3 is 13 residues long. From germline, CDR1 is SQVTM and CDR2 ANQGSEA.

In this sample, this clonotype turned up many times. The CDR3 loop reads CASSFPATDFYGGLFF. The CDR3 DNA is TGTGCCAGCAGTTTCCCAGCGACAGACTTCTATGGAGGACTGTTTTTT. The V gene is TRBV28, the J gene TRBJ1-4; D might be TRBD1 (5 bases). CDR3 length: 16 amino acids. Per the germline V gene, CDR1 is MDHEN and CDR2 is SYDVKM. Trimming stripped 3 bases from V and 13 bases from J, with 24 bases between.

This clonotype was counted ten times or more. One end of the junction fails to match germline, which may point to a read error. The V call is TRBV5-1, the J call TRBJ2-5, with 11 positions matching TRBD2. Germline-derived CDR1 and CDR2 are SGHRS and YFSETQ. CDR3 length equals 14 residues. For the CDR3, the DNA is TGTGCCAGCAGTTTTGGACTAGCGGGAGAGACCCAGTACTTC. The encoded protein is CASSFGLAGETQYF.

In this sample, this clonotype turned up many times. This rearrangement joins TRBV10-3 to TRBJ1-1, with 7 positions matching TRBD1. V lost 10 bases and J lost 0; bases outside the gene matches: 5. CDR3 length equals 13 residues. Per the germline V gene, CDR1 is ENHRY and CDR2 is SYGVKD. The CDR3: CATSGTVNTEAFF. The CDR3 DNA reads TGTGCCACCTCCGGGACAGTGAACACTGAAGCTTTCTTT.

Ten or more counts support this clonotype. In nucleotides, the CDR3 is TGTGCCACCAGCAAGGACCGGGACAGGACTTCCTATGGCTACACCTTC. It is translated as CATSKDRDRTSYGYTF. This chain uses TRBV15 with TRBJ1-2, with 8 positions matching TRBD1. Germline V CDR1 and CDR2: LNHNV, YYDKDF (reference sequence). V was pared by 4 bases and J by 4 bases, with 11 bases of the junction left unmatched. This CDR3 contains 16 residues. Based on the CDR3 plus reference TRBV15 and TRBJ1-2, the full variable domain is DAMVIQNPRYQVTQFGKPVTLSCSQTLNHNVMYWYQQKSSQAPKLLFHYYDKDFNNEADTPDNFQSRRPNTSFCFLDIRSPGLGDTAMYLCATSKDRDRTSYGYTFGSGTRLTVV.

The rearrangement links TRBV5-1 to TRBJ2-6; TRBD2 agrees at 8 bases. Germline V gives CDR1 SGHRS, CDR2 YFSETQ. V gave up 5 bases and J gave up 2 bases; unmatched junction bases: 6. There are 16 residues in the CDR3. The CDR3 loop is CASRTSGEPGANVLTF. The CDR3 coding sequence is TGCGCCAGCAGAACTAGCGGAGAGCCTGGGGCCAACGTCCTGACTTTC.

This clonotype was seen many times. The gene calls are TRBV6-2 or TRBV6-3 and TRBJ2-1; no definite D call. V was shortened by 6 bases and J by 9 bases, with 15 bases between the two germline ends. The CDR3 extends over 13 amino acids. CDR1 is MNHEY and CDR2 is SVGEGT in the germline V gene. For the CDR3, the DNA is TGTGCCAGCAGCACTTCAAATCTGGGTGAGCAGTTCTTC. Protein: CASSTSNLGEQFF.